These T cell receptor beta chains were read from a single sample in a study of cytomegalovirus exposure and HLA in healthy donors. Profiling relied on immunoSEQ multiplex PCR, and the TCRdb table lists in-frame clones only, not all of them. The sample has fewer than 200,000 clones, about four fifths seen once. What was sequenced was PBMCs. These receptor sequences come from a male donor in good health and CMV-seronegative. CDR3s include the opening cysteine and the closing phenylalanine or tryptophan.

v_gene,j_gene,CDR3aa
TRBV5-6,TRBJ2-1,CASSLYWTGDNEQFF
TRBV5-4,TRBJ2-5,CASSMTVQETQYF
TRBV28,TRBJ2-7,CASGAARYEQYF
TRBV11-2,TRBJ1-5,CASKRQGANQPQHF
TRBV27,TRBJ1-1,CASRPFNRGLPMNTEAFF
TRBV2,TRBJ1-1,CASRSGGPTEAFF
TRBV29-1,NA,CSADCSGRAVSYEQYF
TRBV19,TRBJ2-7,CASSTQLGRTYEQYF
TRBV19,TRBJ2-1,CASSLTTPGATEEFF
TRBV4-1,TRBJ2-7,CASSQDKGAPGEQYF
TRBV4-1,TRBJ1-5,CASSHIQGISQPQHF
TRBV5-6,TRBJ1-5,CASSPGQFSNQPQHF
TRBV11-2,TRBJ2-5,CASSHLAGGTQETQYF
TRBV28,TRBJ2-1,CASRDPGGQFF
TRBV13,TRBJ1-1,CASSFRRLMNTEAFF
TRBV6-1,TRBJ2-7,CASSENLSSSYEQYF
TRBV6-5,TRBJ2-4,CASSYYSEGGNIQYF
TRBV14,TRBJ2-5,CASSQVDTPYQETQYF
TRBV25-1,TRBJ1-1,CASSPWVGSGGNEAFF
TRBV2,TRBJ1-1,CASSVQLGGMTEAFF
TRBV6-5,TRBJ2-3,CARCAYHPSTDTQYF
TRBV6-5,TRBJ2-1,CASSGRALFGNEQFF
TRBV6-1,TRBJ2-5,CASRGQVGETQYF
TRBV28,TRBJ2-7,CASSRSSGRIVVHEQYF
TRBV28,TRBJ1-5,CASKTRGGYSNQPQHF
TRBV6-5,TRBJ1-6,CASSSGQGWNSPLHF
TRBV9,TRBJ2-2,CASKPDRVATGELFF
TRBV9,TRBJ2-1,CASKLTGTGFDEQFF
TRBV2,TRBJ1-1,CASQVSEAFF
TRBV7-9,TRBJ1-3,CSSSVGGQSGNTIYF
TRBV7-6,TRBJ2-3,CASSPGQGTDTQYF
TRBV5-1,TRBJ2-2,CASSLARQGTGELFF
TRBV28,TRBJ2-7,CASYGTGEDKEQYF
TRBV6-4,TRBJ2-7,CASRTPGLQPLGEQYF
TRBV4-3,TRBJ2-3,CASSQDRSGTDTQYF
TRBV9,TRBJ2-7,CASSEEGGQGSDEQYF
TRBV19,TRBJ2-7,CASSRGGTYEQYF
TRBV27,TRBJ1-2,CASSSRTETNYGYTF
TRBV27,TRBJ2-3,CASSSGTASTDTQYF
TRBV7-8,TRBJ2-1,CATGGDEQFF
TRBV4-2,TRBJ2-5,CASSHVAGVEETQYF
TRBV6-5,TRBJ2-7,CASKLGGTLEQYF
TRBV15,TRBJ2-6,CATRRAGDGANVLTF
TRBV4-3,TRBJ2-3,CASSQEGETQYF
TRBV5-1,TRBJ2-2,CASSRLAGESGELFF
TRBV25-1,NA,CASSHTSGSYEQYF
TRBV5-1,TRBJ1-2,CASQHYRPNYGYTF
TRBV7-9,TRBJ2-3,CASSLAAGGLTQYF
TRBV9,TRBJ2-7,CASSVGDSSYEQYF
TRBV4-1,TRBJ1-5,CASSTVGYDRERVRPQHF
TRBV2,TRBJ2-7,CASSLSGPSSYEQYF
TRBV5-4,TRBJ1-1,CASSPGTGNTEAFF
TRBV5-1,TRBJ1-2,CASSWTRDRGVYGYTF